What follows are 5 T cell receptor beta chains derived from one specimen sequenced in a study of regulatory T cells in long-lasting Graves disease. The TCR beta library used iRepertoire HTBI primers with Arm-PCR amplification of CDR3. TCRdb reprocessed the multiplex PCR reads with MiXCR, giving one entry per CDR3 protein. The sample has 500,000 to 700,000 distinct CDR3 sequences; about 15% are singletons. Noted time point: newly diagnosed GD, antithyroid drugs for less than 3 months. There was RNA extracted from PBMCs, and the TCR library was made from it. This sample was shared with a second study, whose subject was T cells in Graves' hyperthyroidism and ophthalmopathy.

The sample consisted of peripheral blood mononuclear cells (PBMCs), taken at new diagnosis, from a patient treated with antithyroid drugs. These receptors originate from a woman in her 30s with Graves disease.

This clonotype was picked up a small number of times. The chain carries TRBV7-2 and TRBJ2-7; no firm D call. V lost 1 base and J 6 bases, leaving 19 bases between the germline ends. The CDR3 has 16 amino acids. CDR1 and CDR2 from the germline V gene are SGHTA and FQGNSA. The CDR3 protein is CASSLVAVLIQSEQYF. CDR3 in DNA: TGTGCCAGCAGCTTAGTGGCGGTTCTGATTCAGTCCGAGCAGTACTTC.

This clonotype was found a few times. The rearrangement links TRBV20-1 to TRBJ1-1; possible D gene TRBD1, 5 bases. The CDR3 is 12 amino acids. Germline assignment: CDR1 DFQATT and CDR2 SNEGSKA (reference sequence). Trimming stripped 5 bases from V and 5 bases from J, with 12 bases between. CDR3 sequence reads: CSAPGLRTEAFF. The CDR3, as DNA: TGCAGTGCTCCAGGGTTAAGGACTGAAGCTTTCTTT.

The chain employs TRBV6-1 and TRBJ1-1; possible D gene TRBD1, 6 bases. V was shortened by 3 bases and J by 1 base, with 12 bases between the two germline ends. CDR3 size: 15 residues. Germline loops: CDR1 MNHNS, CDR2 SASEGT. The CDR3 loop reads CASSDRGGWNTEAFF. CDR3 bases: TGTGCCAGCAGTGACAGAGGGGGGTGGAACACTGAAGCTTTCTTT.

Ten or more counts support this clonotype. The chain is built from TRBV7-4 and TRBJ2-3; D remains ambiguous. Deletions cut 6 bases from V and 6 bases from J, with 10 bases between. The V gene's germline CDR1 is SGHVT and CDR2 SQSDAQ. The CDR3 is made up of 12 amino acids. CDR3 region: CASRTDPDTQYF. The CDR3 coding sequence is TGTGCCAGCAGAACGGACCCGGATACGCAGTATTTT.

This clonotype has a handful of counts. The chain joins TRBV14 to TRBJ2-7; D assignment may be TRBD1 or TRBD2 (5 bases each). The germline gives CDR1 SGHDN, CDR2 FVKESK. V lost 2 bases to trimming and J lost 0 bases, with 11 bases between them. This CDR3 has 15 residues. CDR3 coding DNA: TGTGCCAGCAGCCAATTCACGGGGCCCTCCTACGAGCAGTACTTC. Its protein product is CASSQFTGPSYEQYF.